The 21 T cell receptor beta chains in this list originate from one sample, sequenced in a study of T cells in tuberculosis. The protocol was immunoSEQ multiplex PCR, while the TCRdb copy is restricted to in-frame clones and leaves out a portion. The table shows tens of thousands of clones, with about 95% occurring only once. The sequenced sample consisted of PBMCs. The receptors originated from a donor between 10 and 35 years old with latent tuberculosis or without tuberculosis infection.

The chain combines TRBV15 with TRBJ2-7, with 9 bases aligning to TRBD2. Germline CDR1 LNHNV, CDR2 YYDKDF (reference sequence). The CDR3 totals 15 residues. V gave up 0 bases and J gave up 4 bases; unmatched junction bases: 4. CDR3 in DNA: TGTGCCACCAGCAGAGAATTAGCGGGAGAGTACGAGCAGTACTTC. This translates into CATSRELAGEYEQYF.

The genes are TRBV27 and TRBJ2-2; TRBD2 aligns across 8 bases. The length of the CDR3 is 17 residues. V dropped 3 bases and J dropped 3; count of bases not matched to a gene: 9. CDR1 is MNHEY, CDR2 SMNVEV, per germline (reference sequence). CDR3 in DNA: TGTGCCAGCAGTTTCTCGGCTAGCGGGCGATACACCGGGGAGCTGTTTTTT. It codes for CASSFSASGRYTGELFF.

The genes are TRBV9 and TRBJ2-3, with D unresolved. V was cut by 1 base and J by 0 bases, with 15 bases left in between. CDR1 is SGDLS, CDR2 YYNGEE, per germline. This CDR3 comprises 17 residues. The CDR3 loop reads CASSVLVGRHSTDTQYF. The CDR3 DNA reads TGTGCCAGCAGCGTATTGGTGGGCAGACATAGCACAGATACGCAGTATTTT. The full variable domain, in which reference TRBV9 and TRBJ2-3 provide the parts outside the CDR3, is DSGVTQTPKHLITATGQRVTLRCSPRSGDLSVYWYQQSLDQGLQFLIQYYNGEERAKGNILERFSAQQFPDLHSELNLSSLELGDSALYFCASSVLVGRHSTDTQYFGPGTRLTVL.

J is TRBJ2-7 and V is TRBV15; 11 bases match TRBD1. V trimming: 7 bases; J trimming: 4 bases; junction bases outside the gene matches: 6. The CDR3 covers 14 residues. The germline V gene has CDR1 LNHNV and CDR2 YYDKDF (reference sequence). The CDR3 DNA reads TGTGCCACCACTGGGACAGGGGGAATGTACGAGCAGTACTTC. It codes for CATTGTGGMYEQYF.

This rearrangement joins TRBV29-1 to TRBJ2-3; TRBD2 is a possible D gene (5 bases). CDR1 is SQVTM, CDR2 ANQGSEA, per germline. V was cut by 5 bases and J by 3 bases, with 12 bases left in between. This CDR3 has 13 residues. The CDR3 DNA reads TGCAGCGTTAGAGGGAGATCTACAGATACGCAGTATTTT. Protein: CSVRGRSTDTQYF.

This chain connects TRBV11-3 to TRBJ2-7, with 9 bases identical to TRBD1. The V gene end was trimmed by 5 bases and the J gene end by 1 base; junction bases not matched to a gene: 9. This CDR3 region has 16 residues. Germline CDR1 and CDR2: SGHNT and YENEEA. The CDR3 DNA sequence: TGTGCCAGCAGCCAGAAGCGGGACAGGGTTTCCTACGAGCAGTACTTC. Amino acids: CASSQKRDRVSYEQYF.

The V call is TRBV18, the J call TRBJ1-2; 7 nucleotides match TRBD1. The CDR3 has 14 amino acids. Unmatched junction bases numbered 7, after V lost 3 bases and J lost 6 bases. The germline V gene encodes CDR1 KGHSH and CDR2 LQKENI. The CDR3 sequence: CASSPGTELNGYTF. The CDR3 DNA follows: TGTGCCAGCTCACCTGGGACAGAACTAAATGGCTACACCTTC.

V is TRBV5-5 and J is TRBJ1-1; 9 bases align to TRBD1. The CDR3 is 16 residues long. J was trimmed by 5 bases and V by 5 bases; bases with no gene match: 13. CDR1 is SGHKS and CDR2 is YYEKEE in the germline V gene (reference sequence). The CDR3 sequence: CASSLSGTGWRTEAFF. In DNA form, the CDR3 reads TGTGCCAGCAGTCTCTCTGGGACAGGGTGGAGAACTGAAGCTTTCTTT.

V gene TRBV10-2 combines with J gene TRBJ1-5; 9 bases fit TRBD1. The CDR3 consists of 13 residues. V was pared by 6 bases and J by 4 bases, with 1 base of the junction left unmatched. Germline V gene data show CDR1 as WSHSY and CDR2 as SAAADI. The DNA of the CDR3 is TGCGCCAGCAGACAGGGGGCGAATCAGCCCCAGCATTTT. Translation gives CASRQGANQPQHF.

This clone came up once. The chain combines TRBV15 with TRBJ2-3; 10 positions match TRBD1. V dropped 3 bases and J dropped 6; count of bases not matched to a gene: 9. This CDR3 is built from 16 residues. Germline loops: CDR1 LNHNV, CDR2 YYDKDF (reference sequence). Written as DNA, the CDR3 is TGTGCCACCAGCAGGGGTAGGGACAGGGGACTCGATACGCAGTATTTT. Encoded protein: CATSRGRDRGLDTQYF. Based on the CDR3 plus reference TRBV15 and TRBJ2-3, the full variable domain is DAMVIQNPRYQVTQFGKPVTLSCSQTLNHNVMYWYQQKSSQAPKLLFHYYDKDFNNEADTPDNFQSRRPNTSFCFLDIRSPGLGDTAMYLCATSRGRDRGLDTQYFGPGTRLTVL.

The rearrangement joins TRBV5-1 to TRBJ2-1; 9 bases are shared with TRBD1. Looked up from germline, CDR1 is SGHRS and CDR2 is YFSETQ. The CDR3 length is 16 residues. With V trimmed by 4 bases and J by 0 bases, 5 bases remained unmatched. Here the CDR3 DNA reads TGCGCCAGCAGCGGGGGGACAGGGAGCTCCTACAATGAGCAGTTCTTC. Protein sequence: CASSGGTGSSYNEQFF. Combining the CDR3 with reference TRBV5-1 and TRBJ2-1 gives the whole variable domain KAGVTQTPRYLIKTRGQQVTLSCSPISGHRSVSWYQQTPGQGLQFLFEYFSETQRNKGNFPGRFSGRQFSNSRSEMNVSTLELGDSALYLCASSGGTGSSYNEQFFGPGTRLTVL.

This clone showed up just once. The chain employs TRBV25-1 and TRBJ2-2, with D possibly TRBD1 on 6 matching bases. The CDR3 covers 17 residues. V was shortened by 3 bases and J by 5 bases, with 19 bases between the two germline ends. From germline, CDR1 is MGHDK and CDR2 SYGVNS. As DNA, the CDR3 is TGTGCCAGCAGTGAGGCCCGTCGGCAGGGGTGGACCGGGGAGCTGTTTTTT. Its translation is CASSEARRQGWTGELFF.

The rearrangement uses TRBV30 and TRBJ2-1, with D perhaps matching TRBD2 (5 bases). V dropped 2 bases and J dropped 7 bases, with 12 bases sitting between them. The CDR3 length is 13 residues. Germline values: CDR1 GTSNPN, CDR2 SVGIG (reference sequence). CDR3 loop: CAWSTGERNEQFF. The CDR3 DNA follows: TGTGCCTGGAGTACGGGTGAGCGGAATGAGCAGTTCTTC.

The chain couples TRBV7-3 to TRBJ1-2; 9 bases fit TRBD1. The V segment lost 1 base and the J segment 7 bases; nucleotides outside the gene matches: 10. Germline V gene data show CDR1 as SGHTA and CDR2 as FQGTGA. The CDR3 is made up of 16 amino acids. The CDR3 protein is CASSLIGGQGFSGYTF. CDR3 nucleotides: TGTGCCAGCAGCTTAATTGGGGGACAGGGTTTCTCTGGCTACACCTTC.

The chain employs TRBV6-5 and TRBJ1-5; 8 bases are a match to TRBD1. Germline CDR1 MNHEY, CDR2 SVGAGI. Trimming took 7 bases from V and 3 from J; bases not matched to a gene: 8. The CDR3 is made up of 15 amino acids. CDR3: CASTPGQGYNQPQHF. CDR3 in DNA: TGTGCCAGCACTCCCGGACAGGGTTACAATCAGCCCCAGCATTTT.

V and J are TRBV19 and TRBJ1-5; 7 bases agree with TRBD1. V lost 7 bases and J lost 0; bases outside the gene matches: 15. The length of the CDR3 is 18 residues. Per the germline V gene, CDR1 is LNHDA and CDR2 is SQIVND (reference sequence). The CDR3 sequence is CASTLDRPYQNSNQPQHF. The CDR3 region has the DNA TGTGCCAGTACCCTGGACAGGCCCTACCAAAATAGCAATCAGCCCCAGCATTTT.

Comment on this clone: At one of its ends the junction is not consistent with the germline gene, which may arise from a read error. The sample has other DNA sequences that encode this CDR3 too. The V and J genes are TRBV7-9 and TRBJ2-7, with D possibly TRBD1 on 6 matching bases. This CDR3 spans 12 amino acids. The germline gives CDR1 SEHNR, CDR2 FQNEAQ (reference sequence). The CDR3 DNA follows: TGTGCCAGCAGCTTGGGGGCATACGAGCAGTACTTT. This translates into CASSLGAYEQYF.

The V and J genes are TRBV19 and TRBJ2-2; 7 nucleotides agree with TRBD1. CDR3 length: 20 residues. J was trimmed by 3 bases and V by 6 bases; bases with no gene match: 22. Germline loops: CDR1 LNHDA, CDR2 SQIVND (reference sequence). The CDR3 is CASRPLLLQGRRKDTGELFF. The CDR3 DNA sequence: TGTGCCAGTAGACCCCTTTTATTACAGGGGCGAAGGAAGGACACCGGGGAGCTGTTTTTT.

This clone was seen once. CDR3 region: CASSYAVGQNEQYF. The CDR3 DNA sequence: TGTGCCAGCAGTTACGCAGTTGGTCAAAACGAGCAGTACTTC. The chain couples TRBV6-5 to TRBJ2-7; D unclear. The V and J ends lost 2 bases and 5 bases respectively, with 13 bases between them. Germline loops: CDR1 MNHEY, CDR2 SVGAGI. The CDR3 consists of 14 residues.

The chain uses TRBV29-1 and TRBJ2-3, with TRBD1 matching over 10 bases. Losses at the gene ends were 5 bases for V and 4 bases for J; bases not matched to a gene: 6. Germline lookup yields CDR1 SQVTM and CDR2 ANQGSEA. This CDR3 has 14 amino acids. As DNA, the CDR3 is TGCAGCGTTACTGACGGGACAGGGGCAGATACGCAGTATTTT. It codes for CSVTDGTGADTQYF.

This clone was counted a single time. The chain employs TRBV11-2 and TRBJ2-7; possible D gene TRBD1, 6 bases. Germline CDR1 is SGHAT and CDR2 is FQNNGV. The CDR3 sequence is 14 residues long. The germline V and J ends were trimmed by 5 bases and 4 bases, with 15 bases remaining between them. The CDR3 DNA reads TGTGCCAGCAGCGATGACAGGTGGTCGTACGAGCAGTACTTC. As protein: CASSDDRWSYEQYF.